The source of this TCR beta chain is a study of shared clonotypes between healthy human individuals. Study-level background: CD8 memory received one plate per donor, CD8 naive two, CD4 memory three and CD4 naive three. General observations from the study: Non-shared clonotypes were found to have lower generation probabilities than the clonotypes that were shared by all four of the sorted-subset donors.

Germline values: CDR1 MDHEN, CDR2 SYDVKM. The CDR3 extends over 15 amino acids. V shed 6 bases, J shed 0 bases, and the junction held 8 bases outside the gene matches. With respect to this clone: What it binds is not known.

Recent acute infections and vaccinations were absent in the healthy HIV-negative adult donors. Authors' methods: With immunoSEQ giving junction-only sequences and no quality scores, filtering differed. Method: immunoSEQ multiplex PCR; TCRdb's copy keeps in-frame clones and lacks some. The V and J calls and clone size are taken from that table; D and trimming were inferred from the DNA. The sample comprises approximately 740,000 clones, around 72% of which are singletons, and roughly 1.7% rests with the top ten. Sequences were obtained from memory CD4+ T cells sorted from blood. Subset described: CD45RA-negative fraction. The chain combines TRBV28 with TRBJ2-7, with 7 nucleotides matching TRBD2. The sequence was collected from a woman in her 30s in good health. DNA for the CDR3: TGTGCCAGCAGGCCGGGAGGATGGTTCTCCTACGAGCAGTACTTC. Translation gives CASRPGGWFSYEQYF.